A selection of T cell receptor beta chains follows, all from one sample in a study of blood T cells in healthy people across ages. TCRdb analysed the 5' RACE reads with MiXCR anew, one entry per CDR3 protein. The data show approximately 700,000 distinct CDR3 sequences, about 30% seen once. Sequenced material: blood. These TCRs come from a woman over 75 in good health. CDR3s leave out the opening cysteine and the closing phenylalanine or tryptophan. The listing skips clone size in some rows; elsewhere it reads once, few, many or a size class.

J gene,clone size,V gene,CDR3 protein
TRBJ2-5,.,TRBV19,ASTGGETQY
TRBJ1-2,.,TRBV2,ASRADRGYGYT
TRBJ2-1,many,TRBV5-4,ASSSSIAGGNNEQF
TRBJ1-6,few,TRBV13,ASSWTGRNNSPLH
.,.,TRBV3-1,ASSQVPGGEQY
TRBJ2-2,.,TRBV4-1,ASSQEERHNTGELF
TRBJ2-7,many,TRBV4-2,ASSQEGTALYEQY
TRBJ2-1,many,TRBV6-2/TRBV6-3,ASSPRGLPSNEQF
TRBJ2-4,many,TRBV9,ASSVDADSRPGGGKNIQY
TRBJ2-3,many,TRBV20-1,SAIAGGSTDTQY
TRBJ2-3,many,TRBV4-1,ASSRGTSGPTDTQY
TRBJ2-7,few,TRBV5-8,ASSSGQGNSYEQY
TRBJ2-5,.,TRBV12-3/TRBV12-4,ASSSTQGGGETQY
.,.,TRBV27,ASRYGTPSEQY
TRBJ2-7,many,TRBV2,ASSWAKGPYEQY
TRBJ2-5,many,TRBV5-1,ASSLGFTTQETQY
TRBJ2-3,many,TRBV24-1,ATSDSGDFFSTDTQY
TRBJ2-1,many,TRBV5-6,ASSLVPSGGTYNEQF
TRBJ2-7,.,TRBV20-1,SARDGSVSYEQY
TRBJ1-3,few,TRBV10-3,AITPGQGRGNTIY
TRBJ2-3,many,TRBV20-1,SANPGQGAPDTQY
TRBJ2-7,.,TRBV10-3,VISESAGGPYEQY
TRBJ1-5,many,TRBV6-1,ATSGLGQGSQPQH
TRBJ1-2,.,TRBV4-2,ASSQDLAGYT